These T cell receptor beta chains were read from a single sample in a study of STAT3 mutations in large granular lymphocyte leukemia. TCRdb's table, derived via immunoSEQ multiplex PCR, lists solely in-frame clones and lacks some. The repertoire consists of under 35,000 clones, with about 90% occurring once and the leading ten covering about 13%. The sample was peripheral blood mononuclear cells. The receptors here all came from a man between 60 and 70 years old with T-cell large granular lymphocyte leukemia. Some clones in this sample may be carry-over from other donors' samples. Each CDR3 is given with its conserved first and last residue. D genes are given only for firm matches. Size values are once, few and many counts, or a class for expanded clones, and some rows have none.

J,V,D,size,DNA,CDR3
TRBJ2-5,TRBV5-4,TRBD2,.,TGTGCCAGCAGGACTAGCGGGAGAAGGGAAGAGACCCAGTACTTC,CASRTSGRREETQYF
TRBJ2-3,TRBV5-1,.,.,TGCGCCAGCAGCTTGGCCCAGTTGGGGACAGATACGCAGTATTTT,CASSLAQLGTDTQYF
TRBJ2-3,TRBV7-2,TRBD2,.,TGTGCCAGCAGCTTAGCGCGCGTAGCGGGAGGGCCGGGTACGCAGTATTTT,CASSLARVAGGPGTQYF
TRBJ2-3,TRBV6-6,TRBD2,.,TGTGCCAGTCAGCTAGCGGGATACACAGATACGCAGTATTTT,CASQLAGYTDTQYF
TRBJ1-5,TRBV10-3,TRBD1,.,TGTGCCATCAGTGAGGCGGGACAGGATAATCAGCCCCAGCATTTT,CAISEAGQDNQPQHF
TRBJ2-3,TRBV7-8,TRBD2,.,TGTGCCAGCAGGGCTAGCGGGAGGGCCATCCGGGATACGCAGTATTTT,CASRASGRAIRDTQYF
TRBJ2-1,TRBV25-1,.,.,TGTGCCAGCAGTGCCCCGTCCGGGGATGAGCAGTTCTTC,CASSAPSGDEQFF
TRBJ1-2,TRBV6-6,.,.,TGTGCCAGCAGCTACAGTAACTATGGCTACACCTTC,CASSYSNYGYTF
TRBJ2-6,TRBV6-6,.,once,TGTGCCACTCCAAGGACTGCTGGGGCCAACGTCCTGACTTTC,CATPRTAGANVLTF
TRBJ2-7,TRBV4-1,TRBD2,.,TGCGCCAGCAGCCAAGATCCTAGCGGGGGCTACGAGCAGTACTTC,CASSQDPSGGYEQYF
TRBJ2-7,TRBV7-2,.,.,TGTGCCAGCAGCTTAGTCCCCTCTAGCGCGAGCTCCTACGAGCAGTACTTC,CASSLVPSSASSYEQYF
TRBJ1-1,TRBV2,.,.,TGTGCCAGCCGGGCAGGGGCCCACCCTGAAGCTTTCTTT,CASRAGAHPEAFF
TRBJ1-5,TRBV19,.,.,TGTGCCAGTAGTAAGGGACACGGCGATCAGCCCCAGCATTTT,CASSKGHGDQPQHF
TRBJ1-1,TRBV18,.,.,TGTGCCAGCTCCAACGGTTACACTTTCTTT,CASSNGYTFF
TRBJ2-3,TRBV5-1,.,.,TGCGCCAGCAGCCCCGGGATTGCCACAGATACGCAGTATTTT,CASSPGIATDTQYF
TRBJ1-1,TRBV30,.,.,TGTGCCTGGATCAGGTCCCCAGGGTTGGTGAACACTGAAGCTTTCTTT,CAWIRSPGLVNTEAFF
TRBJ1-1,TRBV10-3,.,.,TGTGCCATGGGAGGGACGGATACTGAAGCTTTCTTT,CAMGGTDTEAFF
TRBJ2-1,TRBV5-1,TRBD2,.,TGCGCCAGCAGCCCTGGGACTAGCGGGAATGAGCAGTTCTTC,CASSPGTSGNEQFF
TRBJ2-7,TRBV5-1,.,.,TGCGCCAGCAGCGATTCCGGACCCTTAGGCTCCTACGAGCAGTACTTC,CASSDSGPLGSYEQYF
TRBJ2-5,TRBV5-1,.,once,TGCGCCAGCAGCTTAAGGGCTAGCGCCCAAGAGACCCAGTACTTC,CASSLRASAQETQYF
TRBJ2-7,TRBV29-1,.,.,TGCAGCGTTGAACAGGAGGGACCATCGAGCTCCTACGAGCAGTACTTC,CSVEQEGPSSSYEQYF
TRBJ1-2,TRBV6-5,.,.,TGTGCCAGCAGGGCGACAGAGTTGGGCTATGGCTACACCTTC,CASRATELGYGYTF
TRBJ2-3,TRBV5-1,.,.,TGCGCCAGCAGCTCACCCGGGTTTACAGATACGCAGTATTTT,CASSSPGFTDTQYF
TRBJ2-1,TRBV5-1,TRBD2,.,TGCGCCAGCACCCCACTAGCGGGAGGTTACAATGAGCAGTTCTTC,CASTPLAGGYNEQFF
TRBJ2-5,TRBV4-3,TRBD2,.,TGCGCCAGCAGCCAAGATGACGTAGCGGGAGTAGAGACCCAGTACTTC,CASSQDDVAGVETQYF
TRBJ2-1,TRBV18,.,.,TGTGCCAGCTCACCCGTCCGCAGTCACGACCTCAATGAGCAGTTCTTC,CASSPVRSHDLNEQFF
TRBJ2-5,TRBV5-6,.,.,TGTGCCAGCAGCGGGGGGTGGCAGCAAGAGACCCAGTACTTC,CASSGGWQQETQYF
TRBJ2-1,TRBV5-1,TRBD1,few,TGCGCCAGCAGCTTACAGGGGGATGAGCAGTTCTTC,CASSLQGDEQFF
TRBJ2-5,TRBV4-2,.,.,TGTGCCAGCAGCCAAGATTGGGGAGGGGGCGTGGGATCGCGCGAGACCCAGTACTTC,CASSQDWGGGVGSRETQYF
TRBJ1-5,TRBV28,TRBD1,few,TGTGCCAGCACTTTAAGGACAGGGAGGGGCAATCAGCCCCAGCATTTT,CASTLRTGRGNQPQHF
TRBJ2-1,TRBV6-5,.,.,TGTGCCAGCAGTCACAGGGCCTTCTACAATGAGCAGTTCTTC,CASSHRAFYNEQFF
TRBJ2-7,TRBV5-1,TRBD1,few,TGCGCCAGCAGCTGGGGGACAGGATACGAGCAGTACTTC,CASSWGTGYEQYF
TRBJ2-3,TRBV5-1,.,.,TGCGCCAGCAGCTCCTTTGGGGGTAGCAGCACAGATACGCAGTATTTT,CASSSFGGSSTDTQYF
TRBJ2-1,TRBV7-9,TRBD2,once,TGTGCCAGCATCCGGGGTAGCGGGAGCTCCTACAATGAGCAGTTCTTC,CASIRGSGSSYNEQFF
TRBJ2-7,TRBV5-1,TRBD1,.,TGCGCCAGCAGCCCGGACAGGTTCTGGTACGAGCAGTACTTC,CASSPDRFWYEQYF
TRBJ1-5,TRBV6-5,TRBD1,.,TGTGCCAGCAGTTACGCGGACAGGGGGTTTGGGCCCCAGCATTTT,CASSYADRGFGPQHF
TRBJ2-7,TRBV5-5,.,.,TGTGCCAGCAGCTTGCAGTTGGGCGGTCCCGTGAGAGAGCAGTACTTC,CASSLQLGGPVREQYF
TRBJ2-5,TRBV18,TRBD1,.,TGTGCCAGCTTTTCCGGGACAGGGCCAGAGACCCAGTACTTC,CASFSGTGPETQYF
TRBJ2-5,TRBV2,.,.,TGTGCCAGCAGTGAATTTGGACAGTGGCAAGAGACCCAGTACTTC,CASSEFGQWQETQYF
TRBJ2-2,TRBV7-2,TRBD2,.,TGTGCCACTCCCCGGGATAGCGGGAAAAACACCGGGGAGCTGTTTTTT,CATPRDSGKNTGELFF
TRBJ2-7,TRBV7-9,.,.,TGTGCCAGCAGCTCGGGGGACTACGAGCAGTACTTC,CASSSGDYEQYF
TRBJ1-2,TRBV5-4,TRBD1,.,TGTGCCAGCAGCTCGTTAACACAGGGGATGGGCGGCTACACCTTC,CASSSLTQGMGGYTF
TRBJ2-3,TRBV6-1,TRBD2,few,TGTGCCAGCAGTGAAGCCCTAGCGGGCACAGATACGCAGTATTTT,CASSEALAGTDTQYF
TRBJ2-7,TRBV6-5,.,.,TGTGCCAGCAGTCCCCGGGACAACTACGAGCAGTACTTC,CASSPRDNYEQYF
TRBJ1-2,TRBV28,.,.,TGTGCCAGCAGCAGGGACACCGTTGGCTACACCTTC,CASSRDTVGYTF
TRBJ2-5,TRBV9,.,.,TGTGCCAGCAGCGTAGAGCTAGGGGATACCCAGTACTTC,CASSVELGDTQYF
TRBJ2-3,TRBV10-2,TRBD2,once,TGCGCCAGCAGTGAGACTAGCGGGAGGTTCTCCCCTAGCACAGATACGCAGTATTTT,CASSETSGRFSPSTDTQYF
TRBJ2-5,TRBV7-2,.,few,TGTGCCAGCAGCTTCCAACACGGACAAGAGACCCAGTACTTC,CASSFQHGQETQYF
TRBJ2-7,TRBV19,.,.,TGTGCCAGTAGTATAGGGACACTATCGGGCGAGCAGTACTTC,CASSIGTLSGEQYF
TRBJ2-3,TRBV11-1,TRBD1,.,TGTGCCAGCAGCTTAACGGGACAGGACACAGATACGCAGTATTTT,CASSLTGQDTDTQYF
TRBJ2-1,TRBV18,TRBD2,.,TGTGCCAGCTCACTCGGCGGGAGACCCAATGAGCAGTTCTTC,CASSLGGRPNEQFF
TRBJ1-1,TRBV30,.,few,TGTGCCTGGAGTGCTAGGACAGCAACAGAAGCTTTCTTT,CAWSARTATEAFF
TRBJ2-7,TRBV6-5,TRBD1,.,TGTGCCAGCAGTTACCCTAGACAGGGTTGGAGCAACGAGCAGTACTTC,CASSYPRQGWSNEQYF
TRBJ1-5,TRBV28,TRBD1,.,TGTGCCAGCAGTCAGGGGGTCAATAATCAGCCCCAGCATTTT,CASSQGVNNQPQHF
TRBJ1-1,TRBV5-1,TRBD1,.,TGCGCCAGCAGCTTGGGGACAGGGAACACTGAAGCTTTCTTT,CASSLGTGNTEAFF